This TCR beta chain comes out of a study of CD8 T cells in ankylosing spondylitis. Libraries of TCR beta came from quantitative 5'-RACE with molecular barcodes. TCRdb reprocessed the 5' RACE reads with MiXCR, giving one entry per CDR3 protein. The profile shows around 490,000 distinct CDR3 sequences, under 5.5% of them singletons. Whole-study results and caveats: Clones linked with disease were CD8+ and fairly uncommon in the peripheral blood. Disease-linked clones reportedly concentrated significantly in matched ankylosing spondylitis synovial fluid. Certain motif variants had earlier appeared in reactive arthritis synovial fluid and blood. There was a TCR beta motif, made of several highly homologous variants, that appeared characteristic of ankylosing spondylitis blood.

In its sample, this clonotype was seen many times. Its antigen remains unknown. The CDR3 has 13 residues. Germline CDR1 reads SQVTM; CDR2 reads ANQGSEA. The V gene end was trimmed by 4 bases and the J gene end by 5 bases; junction bases not matched to a gene: 3. This chain connects TRBV29-1 to TRBJ2-3; 10 nucleotides match TRBD2. This receptor was identified in a male donor with ankylosing spondylitis. The material sequenced was blood, either unsorted or a sorted T cell fraction (not recorded which). The CDR3 bases are TGCAGCGTTGTACTAGCGGGAAGAGATACGCAGTATTTT. Its translation is CSVVLAGRDTQYF.